The clone carrying this TCR beta chain was observed once. This entry is derived from a study of OX40 agonist ivuxolimab in advanced cancers. Study in general: Participants averaged approximately 65 years of age (range about 23 to 80) and were 75% to 90% male.

Some clones are missing from TCRdb's copy, which holds only in-frame ones; the method was immunoSEQ multiplex PCR. The profile shows roughly 77,000 clones, 85% to 90% of them singletons. V lost 4 bases, J lost 10 bases, and 10 bases lay in between. Germline CDR1 reads SNHLY; CDR2 reads FYNNEI. This CDR3 is built from 11 residues. This TCR was recovered from an adult with an advanced solid tumor such as melanoma, head and neck, liver or kidney cancer. The sequenced sample was CD4+ or CD8+ T cells sorted from blood, obtained in a trial of the OX40 agonist ivuxolimab. V is TRBV2 and J is TRBJ1-1, with a tentative D call TRBD1 (5 bases). The CDR3 DNA is TGTGCCAGCAGTGTCAGGGACGGAGCTTTCTTT. This sequence encodes CASSVRDGAFF.